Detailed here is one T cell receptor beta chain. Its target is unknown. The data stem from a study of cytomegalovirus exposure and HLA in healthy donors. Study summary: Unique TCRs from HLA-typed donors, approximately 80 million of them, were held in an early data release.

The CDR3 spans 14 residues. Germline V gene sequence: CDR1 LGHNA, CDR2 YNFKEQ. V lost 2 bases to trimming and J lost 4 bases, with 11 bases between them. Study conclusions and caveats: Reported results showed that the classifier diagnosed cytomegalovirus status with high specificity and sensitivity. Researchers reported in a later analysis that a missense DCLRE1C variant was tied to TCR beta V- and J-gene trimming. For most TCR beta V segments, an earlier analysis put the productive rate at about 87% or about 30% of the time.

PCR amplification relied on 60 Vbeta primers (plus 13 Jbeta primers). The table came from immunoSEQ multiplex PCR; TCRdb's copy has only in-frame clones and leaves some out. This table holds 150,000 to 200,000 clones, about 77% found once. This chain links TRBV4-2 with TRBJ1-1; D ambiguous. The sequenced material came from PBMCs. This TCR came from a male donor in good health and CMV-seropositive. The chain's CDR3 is CASSQISGSTEAFF. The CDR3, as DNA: TGTGCCAGCAGCCAAATTTCGGGGAGCACTGAAGCTTTCTTT.